This T cell receptor beta chain was sequenced for a study of spatial heterogeneity in lung cancer. TCRdb recomputed calls from the 5' RACE reads with MiXCR, one row per CDR3 protein. This table has 25,000 or so distinct CDR3 sequences, roughly 4.5% appearing once. Described time point: sample taken at primary tumor resection. In each case, whole RNA from tumor, nontumor lung or frozen PBMC was sequenced unsorted. 55 to 80 TRACERx patients with early, untreated non-small cell lung cancer donated samples. By share, this clonotype ranks as medium-sized. The CDR3 sequence is 15 residues long. Unmatched junction bases numbered 7, after V lost 5 bases and J lost 6 bases. Germline CDR1 and CDR2: MNHEY and SMNVEV (reference sequence).

The sample was PBMCs, taken at surgery. The gene calls are TRBV27 and TRBJ2-1; 10 bases map to TRBD1. The sequence was obtained from a male donor with early-stage non-small cell lung cancer. The CDR3 DNA reads as TGTGCCAGCAGTAGACAGGGGGCCAGGAGCAATGAGCAGTTCTTC. Amino acids: CASSRQGARSNEQFF.